These 20 T cell receptor beta chains originate from one sample sequenced in a study of cytomegalovirus exposure and HLA in healthy donors. With 60 Vbeta and 13 Jbeta primers, the PCR was carried out. TCRdb's table, derived via immunoSEQ multiplex PCR, lists solely in-frame clones and lacks some. The listing contains about 200,000 clones. The material sequenced was PBMCs. These receptors were obtained from a boy younger than 18 in good health and CMV-seronegative.

This chain joins TRBV30 and TRBJ2-7; possibly TRBD2 for D (6 bases). Germline V gene data show CDR1 as GTSNPN and CDR2 as SVGIG (reference sequence). Trimming cost V 0 bases and J 0 bases, with 12 bases left between them. The CDR3 totals 15 residues. CDR3: CAWSVGGVSSYEQYF. CDR3 coding DNA: TGTGCCTGGAGTGTAGGAGGGGTGAGCTCCTACGAGCAGTACTTC.

This chain links TRBV6-5 with TRBJ2-5, with a weak D call TRBD1 (6 bases). This CDR3 has 14 amino acids. CDR1 and CDR2 (germline): MNHEY, SVGAGI. With 2 bases removed from V and 5 bases from J, the gap between germline ends came to 12 bases. The CDR3 nucleotides read TGTGCCAGCAGTTACGTCAGGGGCAGGGAGACCCAGTACTTC. It codes for CASSYVRGRETQYF.

This chain joins TRBV9 and TRBJ2-3, with D possibly being TRBD2 (6 bases). The V end was cut by 4 bases, the J end by 0 bases, with 12 bases between. The CDR3 is 15 amino acids. Germline V lookup: CDR1 SGDLS, CDR2 YYNGEE. The CDR3 is CASSQVAGSTDTQYF. For the CDR3, the DNA is TGTGCCAGCAGCCAGGTGGCGGGAAGCACAGATACGCAGTATTTT.

The genes are TRBV6-5 and TRBJ1-3; D might be TRBD1 (6 bases). Germline CDR1 MNHEY, CDR2 SVGAGI. This CDR3 has 14 amino acids. V lost 8 bases and J lost 4, with 15 bases in between. The CDR3 spells CASYAGARGNTIYF. In nucleotides, the CDR3 is TGTGCCAGCTACGCAGGGGCGAGAGGAAACACCATATATTTT.

J is TRBJ1-1 and V is TRBV7-2; 10 bases match TRBD1. The CDR3 runs 14 residues. Looked up from germline, CDR1 is SGHTA and CDR2 is FQGNSA. Trimming took 6 bases from V and 4 from J; bases not matched to a gene: 5. For the CDR3, the DNA is TGTGCCAGCAGTAGGGACAGGGGTGGCACTGAAGCTTTCTTT. Translating it yields CASSRDRGGTEAFF. The full variable domain, with the rest looked up from reference TRBV7-2 and TRBJ1-1, is GAGVSQSPSNKVTEKGKDVELRCDPISGHTALYWYRQSLGQGLEFLIYFQGNSAPDKSGLPSDRFSAERTGGSVSTLTIQRTQQEDSAVYLCASSRDRGGTEAFFGQGTRLTVV.

The chain employs TRBV5-8 and TRBJ2-7, with 7 bases that match TRBD1. This CDR3 has 15 residues. CDR1 and CDR2 (germline): SGHTS, YDEGEE. V dropped 4 bases and J dropped 5; count of bases not matched to a gene: 12. The CDR3, as DNA: TGTGCCAGCAGCCTCACCGGGACAGTCCTCGACGAGCAGTACTTC. Protein product: CASSLTGTVLDEQYF. The full variable domain, completed using reference TRBV5-8 and TRBJ2-7, is EAGVTQSPTHLIKTRGQQATLRCSPISGHTSVYWYQQALGLGLQFLLWYDEGEERNRGNFPPRFSGRQFPNYSSELNVNALELEDSALYLCASSLTGTVLDEQYFGPGTRLTVT.

This chain uses TRBV2 with TRBJ2-1, with 7 positions matching TRBD1. V lost 5 bases and J lost 3; bases outside the gene matches: 10. The germline V gene has CDR1 SNHLY and CDR2 FYNNEI. The CDR3 is 16 residues long. Here the CDR3 DNA reads TGTGCCAGCAGTAAAATAAGAGGGGGCTACTACAATGAGCAGTTCTTC. Translation: CASSKIRGGYYNEQFF.

V usage is TRBV19 and J usage is TRBJ1-1; TRBD1 matches at 9 bases. V lost 6 bases to trimming and J lost 4 bases; unmatched junction nucleotides: 3. Per germline, CDR1 LNHDA and CDR2 SQIVND (reference sequence). The CDR3 covers 13 residues. The CDR3, as DNA: TGTGCCAGTAGACAGGGGGCCGGCACTGAAGCTTTCTTT. It encodes CASRQGAGTEAFF.

The chain is built from TRBV28 and TRBJ1-5; possible D gene TRBD1, 5 bases. V lost 5 bases, J lost 7 bases, and 18 bases lay in between. The CDR3 runs to 15 residues. Per germline, CDR1 MDHEN and CDR2 SYDVKM. The CDR3 here is CASSVPQGGDQPQHF. The DNA for the CDR3 is TGTGCCAGCAGTGTACCTCAGGGAGGGGACCAGCCCCAGCATTTT.

This chain joins TRBV5-8 and TRBJ2-7; a possible D gene is TRBD1 (6 bases). The CDR3 covers 14 residues. The germline V gene has CDR1 SGHTS and CDR2 YDEGEE. V was clipped by 7 bases and J by 3 bases, with 17 bases between them. CDR3 coding DNA: TGTGCCAGCGTCAATAGGGGGAAAGTCTACGAGCAGTACTTC. Amino acid sequence: CASVNRGKVYEQYF.

In DNA form, the CDR3 reads TGCAGCGCCCCGACAGGGCTTGGAGCTAACTATGGCTACACCTTC. Residues: CSAPTGLGANYGYTF. The chain recombines TRBV29-1 with TRBJ1-2; 7 nucleotides match TRBD1. J was trimmed by 0 bases and V by 7 bases; bases with no gene match: 11. The CDR3 has 15 amino acids. Germline CDR1 reads SQVTM; CDR2 reads ANQGSEA.

The chain uses TRBV4-3 and TRBJ1-1; maybe TRBD1 (5 bases). There are 14 residues in the CDR3. Trimming took 4 bases from V and 0 from J, leaving 9 bases between them. Germline CDR1 and CDR2: LGHNA and YSLEER. CDR3 region: CASSLRQMNTEAFF. CDR3 sequence (DNA): TGCGCCAGCAGCCTTCGACAGATGAACACTGAAGCTTTCTTT.

This chain uses TRBV30 with TRBJ2-3, with D perhaps matching TRBD2 (6 bases). V dropped 4 bases and J dropped 2 bases, with 13 bases sitting between them. The CDR3 is 14 amino acids. Per the germline V gene, CDR1 is GTSNPN and CDR2 is SVGIG (reference sequence). The chain's CDR3 is CAWTSGLLTDTQYF. CDR3 coding DNA: TGTGCCTGGACCAGCGGGCTACTCACAGATACGCAGTATTTT.

The rearrangement links TRBV18 to TRBJ2-5; TRBD2 matches 9 bases. Losses at the gene ends were 5 bases for V and 5 bases for J; bases not matched to a gene: 9. This CDR3 spans 15 amino acids. The germline V gene encodes CDR1 KGHSH and CDR2 LQKENI. The CDR3 here is CASSTGTSSAETQYF. The DNA for the CDR3 is TGTGCCAGCTCAACCGGGACTAGCTCGGCCGAGACCCAGTACTTC.

This rearrangement joins TRBV4-1 to TRBJ1-1; D is unclear. V dropped 0 bases and J dropped 9 bases, with 5 bases sitting between them. The CDR3 consists of 11 residues. Germline V lookup: CDR1 MGHRA, CDR2 YSYEKL. CDR3 in amino acids: CASSQDGKAFF. The CDR3 nucleotides are TGCGCCAGCAGCCAAGACGGGAAAGCTTTCTTT.

J is TRBJ2-7 and V is TRBV27; a weak D match, TRBD1 (6 bases). With 0 bases removed from V and 2 bases from J, the gap between germline ends came to 8 bases. This CDR3 has 14 amino acids. Germline values: CDR1 MNHEY, CDR2 SMNVEV (reference sequence). The CDR3 is CASSLSRGPYEQYF. In nucleotides, the CDR3 is TGTGCCAGCAGTTTATCCAGGGGTCCCTACGAGCAGTACTTC.

As DNA, the CDR3 is TGTGCCACCAGTCCCGGGATGGGGGCGGCTAATGAAAAACTGTTTTTT. It codes for CATSPGMGAANEKLFF. The chain uses TRBV15 and TRBJ1-4; a weak D match, TRBD1 (6 bases). This CDR3 is 16 amino acids long. The germline V gene has CDR1 LNHNV and CDR2 YYDKDF (reference sequence). Trimming removed 6 bases from V and 3 bases from J, with 17 bases in between.

The V call is TRBV7-2, the J call TRBJ2-7; tentative D call: TRBD2 (5 bases). The V end was cut by 1 base, the J end by 7 bases, with 14 bases between. The CDR3 runs to 14 residues. CDR1 and CDR2 (germline): SGHTA, FQGNSA. The CDR3 spells CASSLGRGLREQYF. The DNA for the CDR3 is TGTGCCAGCAGCTTAGGCCGGGGTCTGAGAGAGCAGTACTTC. Filled out from reference TRBV7-2 and TRBJ2-7, the complete variable domain reads GAGVSQSPSNKVTEKGKDVELRCDPISGHTALYWYRQSLGQGLEFLIYFQGNSAPDKSGLPSDRFSAERTGGSVSTLTIQRTQQEDSAVYLCASSLGRGLREQYFGPGTRLTVT.

CDR3 residues: CASSPQGRASNQPQHF. The DNA for the CDR3 is TGTGCCAGCAGTCCCCAGGGCCGGGCTAGCAATCAGCCCCAGCATTTT. The chain has TRBV28 and TRBJ1-5; tentatively, D is TRBD1 (5 bases). V lost 5 bases and J 0 bases, leaving 14 bases between the germline ends. Germline CDR1 and CDR2: MDHEN and SYDVKM. The CDR3 is 16 amino acids.

The genes are TRBV7-3 and TRBJ1-6; 9 bases map to TRBD1. The CDR3 is 15 residues long. Looked up from germline, CDR1 is SGHTA and CDR2 is FQGTGA. Germline trimming cut 4 bases from V and 7 bases from J; bases unmatched to any gene: 5. The CDR3 reads CASSSTGTGNSPLHF. The CDR3 DNA reads TGTGCCAGCAGCTCAACCGGGACAGGGAATTCACCCCTCCACTTT.